This passage covers 8 T cell receptor beta chains from one sample sequenced in a study of cytomegalovirus exposure and HLA in healthy donors. The PCR was carried out with 60 Vbeta primers and 13 Jbeta primers. TCRdb's table, derived via immunoSEQ multiplex PCR, lists solely in-frame clones and lacks some. In the table there are about 200,000 clones, roughly 80% of which are singletons. Sequenced material: PBMCs. The source is a woman aged 35 to 49 in good health and CMV-seronegative.

This chain connects TRBV13 to TRBJ2-5; D remains unclear. The CDR3 has 12 amino acids. The ends were cut back, 2 bases at V and 5 bases at J, with 6 bases in the middle. Germline lookup yields CDR1 PRHDT and CDR2 FYEKMQ (reference sequence). This chain's CDR3 is CASSLIRETQYF. The CDR3 DNA follows: TGTGCCAGCAGCTTAATTCGGGAGACCCAGTACTTC.

This clone was observed a few times. V gene TRBV6-1 combines with J gene TRBJ1-4, with D tentatively TRBD1 (6 bases). This CDR3 is 13 amino acids long. V was shortened by 2 bases and J by 8 bases, with 9 bases between the two germline ends. Germline CDR1 reads MNHNS; CDR2 reads SASEGT. The DNA for the CDR3 is TGTGCCAGCAGTGAAACAGGGCGGGAAAAACTGTTTTTT. It encodes CASSETGREKLFF.

The chain uses TRBV28 and TRBJ1-2; tentatively, D is TRBD1 (5 bases). Germline V CDR1 and CDR2: MDHEN, SYDVKM. This CDR3 contains 13 residues. Deletions cut 7 bases from V and 8 bases from J, with 17 bases between. CDR3 DNA: TGTGCCAGCAACCCGATGGGGGGTTACGGCTACACCTTC. Protein sequence: CASNPMGGYGYTF.

Comments on this clone: This specimen includes other DNA sequences encoding the same CDR3. This chain connects TRBV11-2 to TRBJ2-2, with 13 bases that match TRBD2. V trimming: 6 bases; J trimming: 7 bases; junction bases outside the gene matches: 8. The germline V gene encodes CDR1 SGHAT and CDR2 FQNNGV. The CDR3 is 16 amino acids. Here the CDR3 reads CASRGLAGNHDGELFF. CDR3 bases: TGTGCCAGCAGGGGACTAGCGGGAAATCATGACGGGGAGCTGTTTTTT. The complete variable domain, with remaining parts taken from reference TRBV11-2 and TRBJ2-2, reads EAGVAQSPRYKIIEKRQSVAFWCNPISGHATLYWYQQILGQGPKLLIQFQNNGVVDDSQLPKDRFSAERLKGVDSTLKIQPAKLEDSAVYLCASRGLAGNHDGELFFGEGSRLTVL.

This sequence joins TRBV6-4 and TRBJ2-3; TRBD2 is a possible D gene (5 bases). Trimming left V 2 bases short and J 0 bases short, with 9 bases between. From germline, CDR1 is MRHNA and CDR2 SNTAGT. The CDR3 has 15 amino acids. CDR3 sequence: CASSDEGYSTDTQYF. The CDR3 DNA sequence: TGTGCCAGCAGTGACGAGGGATATAGCACAGATACGCAGTATTTT.

The chain carries TRBV21-1 and TRBJ2-1; the D segment call TRBD2 is taken from the table without a DNA check. TRBV21-1 is recorded as a pseudogene. The CDR3 is made up of 18 amino acids. As DNA, the CDR3 is TGTGCCAGCAGCAAAAATGTCCCCGAGCGTAAACCAACCAATGAGCAGTTCTTC. Translation: CASSKNVPERKPTNEQFF.

This chain links TRBV28 with TRBJ1-1; TRBD1 might be the D (5 bases). The V gene's germline CDR1 is MDHEN and CDR2 SYDVKM. The CDR3 has 12 residues. Trimming cost V 6 bases and J 5 bases, with 10 bases left between them. The DNA of the CDR3 is TGTGCCAGCAGGGAACGGGGGACTGAAGCTTTCTTT. Translating gives CASRERGTEAFF.

The chain employs TRBV7-6 and TRBJ2-1, with D perhaps matching TRBD1 (5 bases). CDR1 is SGHVS, CDR2 FNYEAQ, per germline. This CDR3 has 15 residues. V was trimmed by 2 bases and J by 10 bases, leaving 18 bases between them. CDR3 bases: TGTGCCAGCAGCTTATCTCCAGGGCGGACACGGGAGCAGTTCTTC. Its protein product is CASSLSPGRTREQFF. Full variable domain (rest looked up from reference TRBV7-6 and TRBJ2-1): GAGVSQSPRYKVTKRGQDVALRCDPISGHVSLYWYRQALGQGPEFLTYFNYEAQQDKSGLPNDRFSAERPEGSISTLTIQRTEQRDSAMYRCASSLSPGRTREQFFGPGTRLTVL.